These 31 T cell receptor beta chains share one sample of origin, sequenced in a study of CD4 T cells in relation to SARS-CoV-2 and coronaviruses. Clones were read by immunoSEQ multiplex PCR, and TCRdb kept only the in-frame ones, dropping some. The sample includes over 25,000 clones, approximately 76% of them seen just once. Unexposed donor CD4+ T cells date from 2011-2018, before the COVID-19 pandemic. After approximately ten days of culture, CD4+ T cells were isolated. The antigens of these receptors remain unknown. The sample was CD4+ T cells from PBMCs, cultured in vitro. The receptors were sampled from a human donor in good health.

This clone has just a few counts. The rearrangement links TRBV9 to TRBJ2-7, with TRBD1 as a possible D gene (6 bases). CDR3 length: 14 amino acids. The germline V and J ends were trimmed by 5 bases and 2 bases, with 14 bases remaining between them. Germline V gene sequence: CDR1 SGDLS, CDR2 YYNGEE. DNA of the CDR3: TGTGCCAGCAGTTTTCAGGGGACCCCCTACGAGCAGTACTTC. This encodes CASSFQGTPYEQYF.

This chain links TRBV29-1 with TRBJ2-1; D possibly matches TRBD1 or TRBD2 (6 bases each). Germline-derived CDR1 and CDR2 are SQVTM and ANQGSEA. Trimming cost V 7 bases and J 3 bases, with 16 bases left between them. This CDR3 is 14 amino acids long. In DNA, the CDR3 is TGCAGCGCCTCTAAGGGGGGCCTCTACAATGAGCAGTTCTTC. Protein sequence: CSASKGGLYNEQFF.

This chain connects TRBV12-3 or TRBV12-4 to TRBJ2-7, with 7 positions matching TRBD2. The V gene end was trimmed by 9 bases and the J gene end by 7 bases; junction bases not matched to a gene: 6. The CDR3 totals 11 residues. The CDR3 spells CASSRGWEQYF. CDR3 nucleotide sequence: TGTGCCAGTTCGCGGGGGTGGGAGCAGTACTTC.

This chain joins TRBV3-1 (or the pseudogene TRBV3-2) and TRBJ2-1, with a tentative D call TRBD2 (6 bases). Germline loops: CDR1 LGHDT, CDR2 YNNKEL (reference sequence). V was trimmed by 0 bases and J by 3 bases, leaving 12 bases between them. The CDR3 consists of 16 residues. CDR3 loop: CASSQDPGEVYNEQFF. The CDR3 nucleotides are TGTGCCAGCAGCCAAGATCCCGGGGAGGTCTACAATGAGCAGTTCTTC.

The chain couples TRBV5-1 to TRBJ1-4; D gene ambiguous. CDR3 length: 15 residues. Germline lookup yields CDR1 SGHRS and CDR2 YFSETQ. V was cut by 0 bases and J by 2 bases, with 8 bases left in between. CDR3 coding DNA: TGCGCCAGCAGCTTGGCTCGAGGCACTAATGAAAAACTGTTTTTT. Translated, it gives CASSLARGTNEKLFF.

CDR3 coding DNA: TGTGCCAGCATTAAAGAGGAGGGTTTGGGTGGCTACACCTTC. Its protein is CASIKEEGLGGYTF. The chain carries TRBV7-2 and TRBJ1-2, with D hard to call. CDR1 and CDR2 from the germline V gene are SGHTA and FQGNSA. There are 14 residues in the CDR3. The ends were cut back, 7 bases at V and 7 bases at J, with 19 bases in the middle. Full variable domain (missing parts from reference TRBV7-2 and TRBJ1-2): GAGVSQSPSNKVTEKGKDVELRCDPISGHTALYWYRQSLGQGLEFLIYFQGNSAPDKSGLPSDRFSAERTGGSVSTLTIQRTQQEDSAVYLCASIKEEGLGGYTFGSGTRLTVV.

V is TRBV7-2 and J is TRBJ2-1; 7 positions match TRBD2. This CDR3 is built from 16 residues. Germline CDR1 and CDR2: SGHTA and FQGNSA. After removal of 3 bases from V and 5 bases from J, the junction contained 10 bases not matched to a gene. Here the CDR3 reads CASSFITGGVDNEQFF. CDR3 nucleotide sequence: TGTGCCAGCAGCTTCATCACGGGAGGCGTGGACAATGAGCAGTTCTTC.

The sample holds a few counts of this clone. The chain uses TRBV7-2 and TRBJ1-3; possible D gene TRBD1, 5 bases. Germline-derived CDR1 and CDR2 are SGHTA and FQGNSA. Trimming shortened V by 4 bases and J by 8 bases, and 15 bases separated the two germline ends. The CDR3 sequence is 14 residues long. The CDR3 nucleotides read TGTGCCAGCAGCTCAAGTGGAAGGGGTGACACCATATATTTT. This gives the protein CASSSSGRGDTIYF. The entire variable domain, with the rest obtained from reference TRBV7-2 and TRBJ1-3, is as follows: GAGVSQSPSNKVTEKGKDVELRCDPISGHTALYWYRQSLGQGLEFLIYFQGNSAPDKSGLPSDRFSAERTGGSVSTLTIQRTQQEDSAVYLCASSSSGRGDTIYFGEGSWLTVV.

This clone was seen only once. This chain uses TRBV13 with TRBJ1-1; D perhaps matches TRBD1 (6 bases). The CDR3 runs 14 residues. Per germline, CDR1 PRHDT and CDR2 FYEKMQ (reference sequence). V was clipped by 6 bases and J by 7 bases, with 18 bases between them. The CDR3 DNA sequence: TGTGCCAGCAGTCGCAATCAGGGGAGGCGTGAAGCTTTCTTT. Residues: CASSRNQGRREAFF.

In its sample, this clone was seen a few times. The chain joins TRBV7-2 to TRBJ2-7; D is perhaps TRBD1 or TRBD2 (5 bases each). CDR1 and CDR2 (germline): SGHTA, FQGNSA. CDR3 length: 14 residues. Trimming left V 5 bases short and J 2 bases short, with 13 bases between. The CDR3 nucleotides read TGTGCCAGCAGCGTAACCTCGGGGCCCTACGAGCAGTACTTC. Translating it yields CASSVTSGPYEQYF.

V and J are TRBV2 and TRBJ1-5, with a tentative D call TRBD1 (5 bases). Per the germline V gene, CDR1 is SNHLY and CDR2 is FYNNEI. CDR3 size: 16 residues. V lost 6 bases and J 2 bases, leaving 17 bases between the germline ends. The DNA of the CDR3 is TGTGCCAGCAGCGCAGGGACCACGAGGGGCAATCAGCCCCAGCATTTT. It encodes CASSAGTTRGNQPQHF.

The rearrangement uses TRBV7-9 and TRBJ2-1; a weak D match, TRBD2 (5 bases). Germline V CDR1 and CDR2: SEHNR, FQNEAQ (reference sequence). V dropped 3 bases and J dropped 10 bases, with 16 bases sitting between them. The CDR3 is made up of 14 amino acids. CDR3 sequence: CASSFQRTVGEQFF. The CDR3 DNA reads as TGTGCCAGCAGCTTCCAGCGGACTGTTGGCGAGCAGTTCTTC.

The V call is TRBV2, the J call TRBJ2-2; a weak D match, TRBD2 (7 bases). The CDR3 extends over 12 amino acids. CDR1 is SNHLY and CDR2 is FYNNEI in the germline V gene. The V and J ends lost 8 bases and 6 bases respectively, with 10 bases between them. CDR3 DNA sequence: TGTGCCAGCGAAGGGGGGGCCGGGGAGCTGTTTTTT. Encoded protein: CASEGGAGELFF.

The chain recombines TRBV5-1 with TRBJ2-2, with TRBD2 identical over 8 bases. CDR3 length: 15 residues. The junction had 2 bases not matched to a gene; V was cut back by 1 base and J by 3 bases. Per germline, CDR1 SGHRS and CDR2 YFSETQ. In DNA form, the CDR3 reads TGCGCCAGCAGCTTGAGCGGGAGAGACACCGGGGAGCTGTTTTTT. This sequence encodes CASSLSGRDTGELFF. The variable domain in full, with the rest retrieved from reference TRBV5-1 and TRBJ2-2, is KAGVTQTPRYLIKTRGQQVTLSCSPISGHRSVSWYQQTPGQGLQFLFEYFSETQRNKGNFPGRFSGRQFSNSRSEMNVSTLELGDSALYLCASSLSGRDTGELFFGEGSRLTVL.

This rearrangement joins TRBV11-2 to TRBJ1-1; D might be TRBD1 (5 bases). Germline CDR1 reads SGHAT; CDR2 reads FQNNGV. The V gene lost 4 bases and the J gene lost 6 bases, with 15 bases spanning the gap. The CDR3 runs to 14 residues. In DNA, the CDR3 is TGTGCCAGCAGCTACCAGGGCCGTGGGTCTGAAGCTTTCTTT. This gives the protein CASSYQGRGSEAFF. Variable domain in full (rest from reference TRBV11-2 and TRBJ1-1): EAGVAQSPRYKIIEKRQSVAFWCNPISGHATLYWYQQILGQGPKLLIQFQNNGVVDDSQLPKDRFSAERLKGVDSTLKIQPAKLEDSAVYLCASSYQGRGSEAFFGQGTRLTVV.

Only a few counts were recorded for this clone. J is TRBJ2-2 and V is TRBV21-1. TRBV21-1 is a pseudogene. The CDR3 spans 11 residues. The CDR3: CATETTGELFF. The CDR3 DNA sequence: TGTGCCACCGAGACCACCGGGGAGCTGTTTTTT.

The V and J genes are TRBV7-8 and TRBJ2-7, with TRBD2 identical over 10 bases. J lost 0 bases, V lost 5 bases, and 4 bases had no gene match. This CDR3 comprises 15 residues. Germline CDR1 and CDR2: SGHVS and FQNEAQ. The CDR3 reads CASSPRTSGSYEQYF. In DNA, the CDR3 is TGTGCCAGCAGCCCTCGGACTAGCGGCTCCTACGAGCAGTACTTC.

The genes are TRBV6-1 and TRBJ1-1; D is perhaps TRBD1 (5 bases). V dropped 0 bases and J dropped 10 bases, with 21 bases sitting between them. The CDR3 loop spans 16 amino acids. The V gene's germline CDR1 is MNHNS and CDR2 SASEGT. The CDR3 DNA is TGTGCCAGCAGTGAAGCCTTGGGACGGGGAAACGGTGGAGCTTTCTTT. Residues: CASSEALGRGNGGAFF.

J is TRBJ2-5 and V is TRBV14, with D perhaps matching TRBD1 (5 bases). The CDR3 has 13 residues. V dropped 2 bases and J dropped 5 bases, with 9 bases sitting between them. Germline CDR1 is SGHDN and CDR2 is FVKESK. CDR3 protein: CASSQQGPETQYF. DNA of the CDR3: TGTGCCAGCAGCCAACAGGGTCCGGAGACCCAGTACTTC.

The CDR3 DNA is TGTGCCAGCAGTGGCCTAGGACTGCAAGGTGGCACCATATATTTT. This translates into CASSGLGLQGGTIYF. The chain couples TRBV2 to TRBJ1-3; D remains ambiguous. The V end lost 4 bases, the J end lost 9 bases, and 19 bases lay between the germline ends. The length of the CDR3 is 15 residues. Germline CDR1 is SNHLY and CDR2 is FYNNEI.

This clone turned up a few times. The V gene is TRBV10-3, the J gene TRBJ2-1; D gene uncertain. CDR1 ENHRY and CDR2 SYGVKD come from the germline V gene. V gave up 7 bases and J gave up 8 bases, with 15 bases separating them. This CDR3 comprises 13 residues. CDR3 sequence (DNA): TGTGCCATCAACCCGGGTCTGGGCGATGAGCAGTTCTTC. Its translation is CAINPGLGDEQFF.

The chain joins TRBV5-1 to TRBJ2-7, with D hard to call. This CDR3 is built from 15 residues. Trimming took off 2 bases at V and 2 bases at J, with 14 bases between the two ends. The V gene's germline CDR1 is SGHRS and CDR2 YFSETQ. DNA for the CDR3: TGCGCCAGCAGCTTCGGTCTGGGCAGAACCTACGAGCAGTACTTC. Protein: CASSFGLGRTYEQYF.

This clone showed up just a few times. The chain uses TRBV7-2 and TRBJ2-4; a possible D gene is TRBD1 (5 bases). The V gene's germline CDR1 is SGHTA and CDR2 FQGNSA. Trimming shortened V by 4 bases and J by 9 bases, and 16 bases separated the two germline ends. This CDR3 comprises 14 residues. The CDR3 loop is CASSSQGFQGIQYF. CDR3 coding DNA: TGTGCCAGCAGCTCCCAAGGGTTCCAGGGCATTCAGTACTTC.

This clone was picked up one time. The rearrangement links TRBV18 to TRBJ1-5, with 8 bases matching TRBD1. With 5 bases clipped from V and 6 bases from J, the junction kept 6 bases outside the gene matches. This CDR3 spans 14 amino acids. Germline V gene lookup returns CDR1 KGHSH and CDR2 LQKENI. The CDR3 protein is CASSLNTGGQPQHF. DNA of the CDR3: TGTGCCAGCTCATTGAATACAGGGGGTCAGCCCCAGCATTTT.

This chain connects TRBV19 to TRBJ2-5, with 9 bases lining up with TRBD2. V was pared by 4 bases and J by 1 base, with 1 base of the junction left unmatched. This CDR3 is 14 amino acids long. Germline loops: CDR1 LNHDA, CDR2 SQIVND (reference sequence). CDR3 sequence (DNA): TGTGCCAGTAGTACACTAGCGGGCCAAGAGACCCAGTACTTC. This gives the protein CASSTLAGQETQYF.

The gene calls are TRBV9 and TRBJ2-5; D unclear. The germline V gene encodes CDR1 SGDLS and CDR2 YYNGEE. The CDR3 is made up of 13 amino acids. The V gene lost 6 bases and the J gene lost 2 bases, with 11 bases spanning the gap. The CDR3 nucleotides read TGTGCCAGCAATATTAACGGTCAAGAGACCCAGTACTTC. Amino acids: CASNINGQETQYF.

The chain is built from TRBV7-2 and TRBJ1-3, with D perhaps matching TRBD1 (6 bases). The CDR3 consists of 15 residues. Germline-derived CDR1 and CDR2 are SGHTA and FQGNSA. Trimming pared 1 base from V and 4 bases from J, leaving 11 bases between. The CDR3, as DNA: TGTGCCAGCAGCTTAGAACCAGGGGTAGGAAACACCATATATTTT. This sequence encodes CASSLEPGVGNTIYF.

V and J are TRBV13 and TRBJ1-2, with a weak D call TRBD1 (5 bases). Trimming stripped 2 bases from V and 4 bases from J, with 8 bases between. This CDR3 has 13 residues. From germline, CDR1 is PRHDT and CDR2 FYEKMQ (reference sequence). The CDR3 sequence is CASSLRGIYGYTF. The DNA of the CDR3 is TGTGCCAGCAGCTTAAGGGGCATCTATGGCTACACCTTC.

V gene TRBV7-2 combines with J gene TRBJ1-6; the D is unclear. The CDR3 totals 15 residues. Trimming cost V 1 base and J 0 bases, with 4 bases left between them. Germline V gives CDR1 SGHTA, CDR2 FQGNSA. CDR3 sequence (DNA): TGTGCCAGCAGCTTAGGCGGCTCCTATAATTCACCCCTCCACTTT. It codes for CASSLGGSYNSPLHF.

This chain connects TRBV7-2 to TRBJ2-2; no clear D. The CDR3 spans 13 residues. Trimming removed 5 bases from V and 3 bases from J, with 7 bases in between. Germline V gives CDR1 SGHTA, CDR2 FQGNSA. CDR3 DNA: TGTGCCAGCAGCCCTTCGGACACCGGGGAGCTGTTTTTT. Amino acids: CASSPSDTGELFF.

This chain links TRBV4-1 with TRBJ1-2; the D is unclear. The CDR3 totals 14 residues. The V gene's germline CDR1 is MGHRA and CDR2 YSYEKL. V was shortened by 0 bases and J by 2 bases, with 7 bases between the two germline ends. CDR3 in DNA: TGCGCCAGCAGCCAAGATCGGGCAAACTATGGCTACACCTTC. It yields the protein CASSQDRANYGYTF.